These 4 T cell receptor beta chains were sequenced from one sample in a study of blood T cell repertoires in COVID-19. The table came from immunoSEQ multiplex PCR; TCRdb's copy has only in-frame clones and leaves some out. Of about 170,000 clones in the sample, around 80% were seen once. Material: PBMCs or T cells enriched from blood (not recorded which). The receptors shown here come from a woman aged 70-85 years in a cohort exposed to, infected with or recovered from COVID-19 (not recorded which).

The V call is TRBV2, the J call TRBJ2-1, with 14 positions matching TRBD2. The CDR3 is 15 residues long. The germline V gene has CDR1 SNHLY and CDR2 FYNNEI. V trimming: 6 bases; J trimming: 4 bases; junction bases outside the gene matches: 2. This CDR3 is CASRGTSGRYNEQFF. DNA of the CDR3: TGTGCCAGCAGGGGGACTAGCGGGAGATACAATGAGCAGTTCTTC.

V usage is TRBV2 and J usage is TRBJ1-1, with D perhaps TRBD1 (6 bases). The V and J ends lost 7 bases and 11 bases respectively, with 11 bases between them. From germline, CDR1 is SNHLY and CDR2 FYNNEI. This CDR3 region has 10 residues. The CDR3 reads CASTRTEAFF. The CDR3 DNA is TGTGCCAGCACCCGGACAGAGGCTTTCTTT.

This chain links TRBV10-3 with TRBJ2-1; 8 nucleotides agree with TRBD1. CDR3 size: 15 residues. V shed 10 bases and J 5 bases; nucleotides not matched to a gene: 13. Germline V gives CDR1 ENHRY, CDR2 SYGVKD. In nucleotides, the CDR3 is TGTGCCACCAACCTGGGGACAGGCCTAAACAATGAGCAGTTCTTC. This codes for CATNLGTGLNNEQFF.

The rearrangement uses TRBV7-9 and TRBJ1-4; 7 bases align to TRBD1. This CDR3 is 16 amino acids long. Germline V gene data show CDR1 as SEHNR and CDR2 as FQNEAQ (reference sequence). Germline trimming cut 4 bases from V and 1 base from J; bases unmatched to any gene: 6. The CDR3 nucleotides are TGTGCCAGCAGCTCGGGACAGACCCAAACTAATGAAAAACTGTTTTTT. It yields the protein CASSSGQTQTNEKLFF.